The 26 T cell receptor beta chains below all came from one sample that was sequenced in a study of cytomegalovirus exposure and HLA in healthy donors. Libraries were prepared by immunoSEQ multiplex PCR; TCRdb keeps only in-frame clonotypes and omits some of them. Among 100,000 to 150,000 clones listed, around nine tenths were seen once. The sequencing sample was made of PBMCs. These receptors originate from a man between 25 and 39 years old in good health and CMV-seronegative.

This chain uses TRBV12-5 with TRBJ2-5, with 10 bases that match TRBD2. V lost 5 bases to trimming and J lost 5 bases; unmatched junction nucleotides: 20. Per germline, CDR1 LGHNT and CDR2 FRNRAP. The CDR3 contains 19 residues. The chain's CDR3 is CASGIKEVPAGGPRETQYF. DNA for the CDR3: TGTGCTAGTGGTATCAAGGAGGTCCCAGCGGGAGGGCCTAGGGAGACCCAGTACTTC.

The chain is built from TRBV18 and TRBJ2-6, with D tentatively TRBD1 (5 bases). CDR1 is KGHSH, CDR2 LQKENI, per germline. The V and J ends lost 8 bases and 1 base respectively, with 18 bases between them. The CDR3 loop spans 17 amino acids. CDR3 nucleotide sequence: TGTGCCAGCCCCGACAGCACAGCCCCTTCTGGGGCCAACGTCCTGACTTTC. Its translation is CASPDSTAPSGANVLTF.

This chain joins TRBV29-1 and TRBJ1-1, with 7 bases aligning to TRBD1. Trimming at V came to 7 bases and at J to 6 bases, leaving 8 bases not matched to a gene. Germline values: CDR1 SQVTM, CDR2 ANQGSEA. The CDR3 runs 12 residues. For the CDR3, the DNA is TGCAGCGCCACACAGGGGACAGCTGAAGCTTTCTTT. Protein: CSATQGTAEAFF.

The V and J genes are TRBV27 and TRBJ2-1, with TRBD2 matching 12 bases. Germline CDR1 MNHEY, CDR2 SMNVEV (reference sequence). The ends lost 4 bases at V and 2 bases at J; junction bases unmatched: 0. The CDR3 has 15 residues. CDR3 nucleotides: TGTGCCAGCAGTTGGACTAGCGGGACCTACAATGAGCAGTTCTTC. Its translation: CASSWTSGTYNEQFF.

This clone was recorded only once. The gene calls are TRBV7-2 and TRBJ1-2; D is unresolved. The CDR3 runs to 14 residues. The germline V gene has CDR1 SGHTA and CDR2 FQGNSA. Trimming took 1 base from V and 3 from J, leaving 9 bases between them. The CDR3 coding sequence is TGTGCCAGCAGCTTAGGGTGGCAGTACTATGGCTACACCTTC. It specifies CASSLGWQYYGYTF.

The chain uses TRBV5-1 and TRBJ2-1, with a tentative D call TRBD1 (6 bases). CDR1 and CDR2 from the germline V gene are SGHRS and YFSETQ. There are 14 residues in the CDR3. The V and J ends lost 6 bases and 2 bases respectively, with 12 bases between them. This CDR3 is CASNSGAPYNEQFF. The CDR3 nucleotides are TGCGCCAGCAACTCAGGGGCCCCCTACAATGAGCAGTTCTTC.

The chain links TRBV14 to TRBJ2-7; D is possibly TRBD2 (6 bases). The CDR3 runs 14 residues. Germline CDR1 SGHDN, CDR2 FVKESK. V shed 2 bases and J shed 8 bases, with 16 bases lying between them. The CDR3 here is CASSQNPDGGKQYF. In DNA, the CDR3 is TGTGCCAGCAGCCAAAATCCCGACGGGGGTAAGCAGTACTTC.

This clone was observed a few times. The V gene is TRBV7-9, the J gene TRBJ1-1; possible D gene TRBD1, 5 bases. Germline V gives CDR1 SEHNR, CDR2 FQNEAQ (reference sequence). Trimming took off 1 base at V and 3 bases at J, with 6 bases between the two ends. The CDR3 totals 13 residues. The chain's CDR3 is CASSLGGDTEAFF. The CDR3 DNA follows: TGTGCCAGCAGCTTAGGGGGGGACACTGAAGCTTTCTTT.

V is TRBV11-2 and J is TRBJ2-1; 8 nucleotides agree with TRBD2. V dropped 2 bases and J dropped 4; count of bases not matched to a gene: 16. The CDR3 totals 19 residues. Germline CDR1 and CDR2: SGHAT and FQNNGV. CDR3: CASSLSGASGWTRYNEQFF. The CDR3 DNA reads TGTGCCAGCAGCTTATCGGGGGCTAGCGGGTGGACCCGTTACAATGAGCAGTTCTTC. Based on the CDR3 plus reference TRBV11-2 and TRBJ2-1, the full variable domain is EAGVAQSPRYKIIEKRQSVAFWCNPISGHATLYWYQQILGQGPKLLIQFQNNGVVDDSQLPKDRFSAERLKGVDSTLKIQPAKLEDSAVYLCASSLSGASGWTRYNEQFFGPGTRLTVL.

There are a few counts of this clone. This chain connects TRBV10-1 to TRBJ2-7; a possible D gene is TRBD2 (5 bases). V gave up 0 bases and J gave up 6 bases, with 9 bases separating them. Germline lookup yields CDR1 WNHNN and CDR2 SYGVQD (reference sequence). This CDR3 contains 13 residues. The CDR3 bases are TGCGCCAGCAGTGAGTCTTCCAGCGGCGAGCAGTACTTC. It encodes CASSESSSGEQYF.

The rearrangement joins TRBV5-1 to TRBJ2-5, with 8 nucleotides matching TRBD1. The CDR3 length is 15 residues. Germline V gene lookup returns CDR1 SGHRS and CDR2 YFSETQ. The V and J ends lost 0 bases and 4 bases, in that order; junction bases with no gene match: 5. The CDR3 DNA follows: TGCGCCAGCAGCTTGGTTCTAGGACAGGGAGAGACCCAGTACTTC. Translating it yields CASSLVLGQGETQYF. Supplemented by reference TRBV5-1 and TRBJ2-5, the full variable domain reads KAGVTQTPRYLIKTRGQQVTLSCSPISGHRSVSWYQQTPGQGLQFLFEYFSETQRNKGNFPGRFSGRQFSNSRSEMNVSTLELGDSALYLCASSLVLGQGETQYFGPGTRLLVL.

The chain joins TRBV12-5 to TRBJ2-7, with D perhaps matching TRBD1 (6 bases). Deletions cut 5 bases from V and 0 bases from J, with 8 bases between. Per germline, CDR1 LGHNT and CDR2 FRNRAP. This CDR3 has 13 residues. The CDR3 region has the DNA TGTGCTAGTGGTCGACAGGCCTCCTACGAGCAGTACTTC. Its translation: CASGRQASYEQYF. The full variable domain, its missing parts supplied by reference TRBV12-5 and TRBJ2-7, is DARVTQTPRHKVTEMGQEVTMRCQPILGHNTVFWYRQTMMQGLELLAYFRNRAPLDDSGMPKDRFSAEMPDATLATLKIQPSEPRDSAVYFCASGRQASYEQYFGPGTRLTVT.

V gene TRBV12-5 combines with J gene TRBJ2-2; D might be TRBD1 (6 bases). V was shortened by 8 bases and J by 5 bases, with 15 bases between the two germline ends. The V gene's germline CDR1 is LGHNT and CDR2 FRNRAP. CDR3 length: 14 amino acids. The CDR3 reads CASFSGTGTGELFF. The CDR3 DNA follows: TGTGCTAGTTTCTCCGGAACAGGGACCGGGGAGCTGTTTTTT.

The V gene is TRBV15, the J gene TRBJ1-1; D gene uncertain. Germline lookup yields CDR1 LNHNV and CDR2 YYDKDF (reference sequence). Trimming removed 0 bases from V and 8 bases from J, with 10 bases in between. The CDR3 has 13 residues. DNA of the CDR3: TGTGCCACCAGCAGAGATGTGGTGACAGAAGCTTTCTTT. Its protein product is CATSRDVVTEAFF.

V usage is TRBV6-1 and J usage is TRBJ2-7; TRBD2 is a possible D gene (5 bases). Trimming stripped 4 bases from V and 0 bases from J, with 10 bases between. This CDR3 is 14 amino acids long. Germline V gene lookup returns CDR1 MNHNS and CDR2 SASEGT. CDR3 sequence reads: CASSVRESSYEQYF. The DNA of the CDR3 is TGTGCCAGCAGTGTACGGGAAAGCTCCTACGAGCAGTACTTC.

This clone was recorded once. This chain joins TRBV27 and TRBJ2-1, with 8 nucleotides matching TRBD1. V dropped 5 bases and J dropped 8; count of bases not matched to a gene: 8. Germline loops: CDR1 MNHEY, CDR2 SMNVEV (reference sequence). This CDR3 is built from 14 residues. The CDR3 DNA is TGTGCCAGCAGTCCGCAGGGGGCGTTCGATGAGCAGTTCTTC. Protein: CASSPQGAFDEQFF.

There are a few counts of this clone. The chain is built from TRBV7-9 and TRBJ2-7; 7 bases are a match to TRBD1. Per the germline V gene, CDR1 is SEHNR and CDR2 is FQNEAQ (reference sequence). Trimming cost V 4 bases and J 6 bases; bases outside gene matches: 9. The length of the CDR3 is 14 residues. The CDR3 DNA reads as TGTGCCAGCAGCTCCCGACAGGGCGTGGGCGAGCAGTACTTC. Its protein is CASSSRQGVGEQYF.

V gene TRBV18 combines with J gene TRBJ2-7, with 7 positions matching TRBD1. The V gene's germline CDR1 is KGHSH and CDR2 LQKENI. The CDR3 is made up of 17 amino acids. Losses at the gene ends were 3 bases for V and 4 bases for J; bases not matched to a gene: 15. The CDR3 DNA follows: TGTGCCAGCTCACCCCGCCGACAGACAGGGCTTCAATACGAGCAGTACTTC. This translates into CASSPRRQTGLQYEQYF. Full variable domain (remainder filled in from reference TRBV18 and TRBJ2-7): NAGVMQNPRHLVRRRGQEARLRCSPMKGHSHVYWYRQLPEEGLKFMVYLQKENIIDESGMPKERFSAEFPKEGPSILRIQQVVRGDSAAYFCASSPRRQTGLQYEQYFGPGTRLTVT.

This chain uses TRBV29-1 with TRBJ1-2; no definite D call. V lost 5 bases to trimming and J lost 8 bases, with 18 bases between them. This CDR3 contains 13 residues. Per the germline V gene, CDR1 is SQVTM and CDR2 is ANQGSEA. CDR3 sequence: CSVMEALGKGYTF. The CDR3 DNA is TGCAGCGTTATGGAGGCCTTGGGGAAGGGCTACACCTTC.

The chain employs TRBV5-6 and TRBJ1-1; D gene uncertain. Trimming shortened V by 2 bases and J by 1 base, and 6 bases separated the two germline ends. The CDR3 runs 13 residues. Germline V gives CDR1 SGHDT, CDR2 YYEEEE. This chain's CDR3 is CASSFPGNTEAFF. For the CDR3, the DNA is TGTGCCAGCAGCTTTCCAGGGAACACTGAAGCTTTCTTT.

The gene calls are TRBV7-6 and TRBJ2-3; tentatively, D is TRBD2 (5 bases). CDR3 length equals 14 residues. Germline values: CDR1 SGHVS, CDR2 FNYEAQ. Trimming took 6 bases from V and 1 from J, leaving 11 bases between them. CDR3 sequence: CASSLVLGTDTQYF. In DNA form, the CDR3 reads TGTGCCAGCAGTCTAGTACTAGGCACAGATACGCAGTATTTT. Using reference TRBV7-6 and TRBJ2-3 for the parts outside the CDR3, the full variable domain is GAGVSQSPRYKVTKRGQDVALRCDPISGHVSLYWYRQALGQGPEFLTYFNYEAQQDKSGLPNDRFSAERPEGSISTLTIQRTEQRDSAMYRCASSLVLGTDTQYFGPGTRLTVL.

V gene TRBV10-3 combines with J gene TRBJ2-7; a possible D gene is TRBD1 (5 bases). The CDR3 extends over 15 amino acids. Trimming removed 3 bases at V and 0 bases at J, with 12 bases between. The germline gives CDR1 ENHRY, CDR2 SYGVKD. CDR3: CAISEGHLSSYEQYF. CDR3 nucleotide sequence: TGTGCCATCAGTGAAGGACACTTGAGCTCCTACGAGCAGTACTTC.

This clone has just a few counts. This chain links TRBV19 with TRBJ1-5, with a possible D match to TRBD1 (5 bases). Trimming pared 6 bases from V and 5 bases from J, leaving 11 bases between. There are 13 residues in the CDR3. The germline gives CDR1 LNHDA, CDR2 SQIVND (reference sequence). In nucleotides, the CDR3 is TGTGCCAGTAGCGGCAGGGATCATCAGCCCCAGCATTTT. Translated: CASSGRDHQPQHF.

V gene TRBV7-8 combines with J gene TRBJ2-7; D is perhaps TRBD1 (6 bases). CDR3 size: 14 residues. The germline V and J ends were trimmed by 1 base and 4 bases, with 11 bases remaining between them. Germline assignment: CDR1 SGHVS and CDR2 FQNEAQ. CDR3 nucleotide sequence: TGTGCCAGCAGCTTAGTTAGGGGGTCGTACGAGCAGTACTTC. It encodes CASSLVRGSYEQYF.

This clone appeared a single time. CDR3 protein: CASSPGRVDLAEAFF. CDR3 sequence (DNA): TGTGCCAGCTCACCGGGGAGGGTTGATTTAGCTGAAGCTTTCTTT. The gene calls are TRBV18 and TRBJ1-1, with D uncertain. Germline V gene data show CDR1 as KGHSH and CDR2 as LQKENI. With 3 bases removed from V and 6 bases from J, the gap between germline ends came to 17 bases. This CDR3 is built from 15 residues. The entire variable domain, with the rest obtained from reference TRBV18 and TRBJ1-1, is as follows: NAGVMQNPRHLVRRRGQEARLRCSPMKGHSHVYWYRQLPEEGLKFMVYLQKENIIDESGMPKERFSAEFPKEGPSILRIQQVVRGDSAAYFCASSPGRVDLAEAFFGQGTRLTVV.

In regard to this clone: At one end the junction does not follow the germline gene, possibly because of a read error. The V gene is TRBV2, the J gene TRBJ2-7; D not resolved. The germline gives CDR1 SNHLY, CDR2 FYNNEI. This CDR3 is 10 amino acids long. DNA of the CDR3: TGTGCCAGCAGTTCCGGTACCCCCCTCTTC. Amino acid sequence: CASSSGTPLF.